These 4 T cell receptor beta chains were all obtained from the same sample, sequenced in a study of OX40 agonist ivuxolimab in advanced cancers. This table comes from immunoSEQ multiplex PCR, and its TCRdb copy is limited to in-frame clones, with some not included. The table has around 70,000 clones, approximately 83% seen once. Specimen: CD4+ or CD8+ T cells sorted from blood, collected in a trial of the OX40 agonist ivuxolimab. The receptors stem from an adult with an advanced solid tumor such as melanoma, head and neck, liver or kidney cancer.

The genes are TRBV19 and TRBJ2-7; D may match TRBD1 or TRBD2 (5 bases each). Germline assignment: CDR1 LNHDA and CDR2 SQIVND (reference sequence). V lost 6 bases and J 5 bases, leaving 17 bases between the germline ends. CDR3 size: 14 residues. In nucleotides, the CDR3 is TGTGCCAGTAGCCCGGGGCTAGAGAGGAACGAGCAGTACTTC. Residues: CASSPGLERNEQYF.

This clone was seen only a few times. The chain has TRBV7-8 and TRBJ2-7, with 8 nucleotides matching TRBD1. This CDR3 comprises 18 residues. Germline CDR1 is SGHVS and CDR2 is FQNEAQ. With V trimmed by 5 bases and J by 0 bases, 15 bases remained unmatched. This chain's CDR3 is CASSPGARGLGGSYEQYF. The CDR3 bases are TGTGCCAGCAGCCCAGGGGCCAGGGGGCTCGGTGGCTCCTACGAGCAGTACTTC. Combining the CDR3 with reference TRBV7-8 and TRBJ2-7 gives the whole variable domain GAGVSQSPRYKVAKRGQDVALRCDPISGHVSLFWYQQALGQGPEFLTYFQNEAQLDKSGLPSDRFFAERPEGSVSTLKIQRTQQEDSAVYLCASSPGARGLGGSYEQYFGPGTRLTVT.

CDR3 protein: CASSHRDRGYGYTF. CDR3 sequence (DNA): TGTGCCAGCAGCCACCGGGACAGGGGCTATGGCTACACCTTC. This chain connects TRBV7-9 to TRBJ1-2, with 10 bases identical to TRBD1. V shed 5 bases and J 4 bases; nucleotides not matched to a gene: 4. This CDR3 is 14 amino acids long. Per the germline V gene, CDR1 is SEHNR and CDR2 is FQNEAQ (reference sequence).

The CDR3 loop is CATSRAAGVPEQFF. CDR3 nucleotides: TGTGCCACCAGCAGAGCGGCAGGGGTTCCTGAGCAGTTCTTC. The chain recombines TRBV15 with TRBJ2-1; the D gene is possibly TRBD1 (6 bases). V lost 1 base and J lost 9, with 13 bases in between. The CDR3 extends over 14 amino acids. The germline V gene has CDR1 LNHNV and CDR2 YYDKDF (reference sequence).